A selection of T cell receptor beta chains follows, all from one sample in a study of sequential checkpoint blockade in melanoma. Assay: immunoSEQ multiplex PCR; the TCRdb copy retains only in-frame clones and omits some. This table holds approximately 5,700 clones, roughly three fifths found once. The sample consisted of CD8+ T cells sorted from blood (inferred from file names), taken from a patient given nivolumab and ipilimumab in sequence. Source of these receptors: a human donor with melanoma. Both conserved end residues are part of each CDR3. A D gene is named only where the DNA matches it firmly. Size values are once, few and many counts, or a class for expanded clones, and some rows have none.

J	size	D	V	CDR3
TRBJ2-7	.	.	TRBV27	CASSPGYRRPYEQYF
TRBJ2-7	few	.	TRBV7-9	CASSFSSYEQYF
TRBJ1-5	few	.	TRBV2	CASSEQQGSGQPQHF
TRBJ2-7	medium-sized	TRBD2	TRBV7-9	CASSLEGGGYEQYF
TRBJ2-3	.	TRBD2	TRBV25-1	CASRVAGGTDTQYF
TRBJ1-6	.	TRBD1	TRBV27	CASSLRGPSDNSPLHF
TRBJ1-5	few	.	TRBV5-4	CASSQAETENSNQPQHF
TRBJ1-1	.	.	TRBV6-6	CASCNQRVMNTEAFF
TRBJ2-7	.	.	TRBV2	CASSELGGLSYEQYF
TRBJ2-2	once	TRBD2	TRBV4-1	CASSLLGGGTGELFF
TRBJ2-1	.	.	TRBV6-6	CASSYHGGYNEQFF
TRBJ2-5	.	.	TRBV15	CATSRPGDTSLGLQETQYF
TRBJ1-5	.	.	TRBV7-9	CASSGGNQPQHF
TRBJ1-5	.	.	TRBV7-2	CASSPTESGNQPQHF
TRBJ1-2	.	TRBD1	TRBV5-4	CASSLVGTGVNYGYTF
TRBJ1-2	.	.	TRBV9	CASSRRVRTGYGYTF
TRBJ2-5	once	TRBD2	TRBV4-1	CASSSGTSSGETQYF
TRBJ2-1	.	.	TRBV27	CASSLGGSYNEQFF
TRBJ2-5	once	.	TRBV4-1	CASSQDSAAGQTQYF
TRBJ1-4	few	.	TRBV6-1	CASSDRRTTNEKLFF
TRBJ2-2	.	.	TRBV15	CATRGGQNTGELFF
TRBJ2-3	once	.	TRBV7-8	CASRGGLRGGSTDTQYF
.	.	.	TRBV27	CASSLMGDEQYF
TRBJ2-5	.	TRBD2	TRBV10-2	CASSESNGGSETQYF
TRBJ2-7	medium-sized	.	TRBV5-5	CASRYRDTVSYEQYF
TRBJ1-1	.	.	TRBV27	CASSMGQGGEAFF
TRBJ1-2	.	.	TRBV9	CASSVGGDYGYTF
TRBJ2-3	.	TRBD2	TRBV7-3	CASSTAGGTDTQYF
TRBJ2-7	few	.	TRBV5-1	CASSLRGGTNYEQYF
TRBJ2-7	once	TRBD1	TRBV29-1	CSVFGTGAPEAYEQYF
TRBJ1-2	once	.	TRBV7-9	CASSQADWTNYGYTF
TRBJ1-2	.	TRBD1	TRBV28	CASSFEGTAYGYTF
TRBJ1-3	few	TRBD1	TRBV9	CASSEPSAGTGGFAGNTIYF
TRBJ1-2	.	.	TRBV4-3	CASSQDQAGDGYTF
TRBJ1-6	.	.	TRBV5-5	CASSLKSQGGSPLHF
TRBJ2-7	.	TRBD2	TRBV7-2	CASSLVGGGGSYEQYF
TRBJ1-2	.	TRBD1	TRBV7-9	CASSSDRANYGYTF
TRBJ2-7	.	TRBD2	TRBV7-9	CASSITGGAHEQYF
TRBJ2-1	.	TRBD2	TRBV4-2	CASSQVVLAGDNEQFF
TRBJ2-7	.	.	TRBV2	CASSVQPGYEQYF
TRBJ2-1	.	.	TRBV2	CASTPRSHNEQFF
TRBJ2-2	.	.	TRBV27	CASTEEGSGELFF
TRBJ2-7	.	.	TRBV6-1	CASSGQGYSHEQYF
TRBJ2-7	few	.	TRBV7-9	CASRPTGPSYEQYF
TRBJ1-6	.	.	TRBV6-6	CASSYSSADNSPLHF
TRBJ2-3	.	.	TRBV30	CAWSTGSSSTDTQYF
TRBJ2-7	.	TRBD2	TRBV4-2	CASSQDVAGSDEQYF
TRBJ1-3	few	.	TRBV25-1	CASSVGAPLANYGNTIYF
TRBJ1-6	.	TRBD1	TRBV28	CASSSPGTGSSYNSPLHF
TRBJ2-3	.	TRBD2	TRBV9	CASSGPGTSTDTQYF
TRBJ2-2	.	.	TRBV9	CASTLTGRTGELFF
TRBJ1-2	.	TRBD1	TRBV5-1	CASSPIGQGVYGYTF
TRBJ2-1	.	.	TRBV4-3	CASSQDSVYNEQFF
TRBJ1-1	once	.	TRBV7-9	CASSSSSMNTEAFF
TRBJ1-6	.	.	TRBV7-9	CASRKEGNSPLHF